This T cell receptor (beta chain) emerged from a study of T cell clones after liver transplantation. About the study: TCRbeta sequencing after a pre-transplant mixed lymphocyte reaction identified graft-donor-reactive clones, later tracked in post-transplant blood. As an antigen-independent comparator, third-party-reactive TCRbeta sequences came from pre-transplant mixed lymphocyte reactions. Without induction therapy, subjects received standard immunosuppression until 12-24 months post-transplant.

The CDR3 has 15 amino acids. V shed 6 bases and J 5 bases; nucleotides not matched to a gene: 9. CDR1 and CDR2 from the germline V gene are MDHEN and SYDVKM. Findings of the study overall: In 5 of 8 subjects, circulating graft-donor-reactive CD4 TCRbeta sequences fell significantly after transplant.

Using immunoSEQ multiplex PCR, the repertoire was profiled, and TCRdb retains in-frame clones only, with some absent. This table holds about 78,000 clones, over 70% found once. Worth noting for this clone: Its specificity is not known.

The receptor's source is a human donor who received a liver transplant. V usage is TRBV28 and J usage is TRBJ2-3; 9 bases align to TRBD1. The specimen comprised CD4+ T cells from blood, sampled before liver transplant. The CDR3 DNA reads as TGTGCCAGCAGGTACACAGGGGGCGGTGGAGATACGCAGTATTTT. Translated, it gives CASRYTGGGGDTQYF.